Below, 5 T cell receptor beta chains from the same sample are listed, as sequenced in a study of Ad26.COV2.S vaccination and SARS-CoV-2 variants. Treatment here: around 19 received Ad26.COV2.S at low or high dose, single or two shots; about 5 received placebo; per-sample allocation not given. Collection of samples fell on day 63 after the first vaccine or placebo injection. The assay was immunoSEQ multiplex PCR, and TCRdb's table has in-frame clones only and misses some. Found here are 300,000 to 400,000 clones, approximately 86% of them singletons; the top ten hold 9.5% to 12%. Sequenced material: peripheral blood, taken in a trial of Ad26.COV2.S vaccine versus placebo. The receptors derive from a person between 18 and 59 years old who received the Ad26.COV2.S COVID-19 vaccine or a placebo.

The chain recombines TRBV7-2 with TRBJ2-3; the D gene is possibly TRBD2 (6 bases). The CDR3 contains 13 residues. The V end lost 0 bases, the J end lost 5 bases, and 6 bases lay between the germline ends. Looked up from germline, CDR1 is SGHTA and CDR2 is FQGNSA. CDR3 loop: CASSLAEGDTQYF. The DNA for the CDR3 is TGTGCCAGCAGCTTAGCGGAGGGAGATACGCAGTATTTT.

V is TRBV11-1 and J is TRBJ1-2; a possible D gene is TRBD1 (5 bases). Germline V gene sequence: CDR1 SGHAT, CDR2 FQDESV (reference sequence). The CDR3 runs to 13 residues. Deletions cut 3 bases from V and 1 base from J, with 6 bases between. This chain's CDR3 is CASSLTDNYGYTF. CDR3 nucleotides: TGTGCCAGCAGCTTGACAGATAACTATGGCTACACCTTC. The full variable domain, completed using reference TRBV11-1 and TRBJ1-2, is EAEVAQSPRYKITEKSQAVAFWCDPISGHATLYWYRQILGQGPELLVQFQDESVVDDSQLPKDRFSAERLKGVDSTLKIQPAELGDSAMYLCASSLTDNYGYTFGSGTRLTVV.

This chain joins TRBV7-2 and TRBJ2-7; 9 bases line up with TRBD1. Germline trimming cut 5 bases from V and 5 bases from J; bases unmatched to any gene: 10. Per germline, CDR1 SGHTA and CDR2 FQGNSA. The CDR3 length is 15 residues. The CDR3 protein is CASSRGGQGVDEQYF. The CDR3 DNA reads as TGTGCCAGCAGCCGCGGGGGACAGGGAGTCGACGAGCAGTACTTC. The full variable domain, its missing parts supplied by reference TRBV7-2 and TRBJ2-7, is GAGVSQSPSNKVTEKGKDVELRCDPISGHTALYWYRQSLGQGLEFLIYFQGNSAPDKSGLPSDRFSAERTGGSVSTLTIQRTQQEDSAVYLCASSRGGQGVDEQYFGPGTRLTVT.

This chain connects TRBV4-2 to TRBJ2-2; 9 bases align to TRBD2. V shed 6 bases and J 5 bases; nucleotides not matched to a gene: 7. Germline-derived CDR1 and CDR2 are LGHNA and YNFKEQ. CDR3 length equals 15 residues. DNA for the CDR3: TGTGCCAGCAGTGCGGGGGGGCCTGGGACCGGGGAGCTGTTTTTT. This translates into CASSAGGPGTGELFF.

The gene calls are TRBV6-6 and TRBJ1-2; TRBD1 might be the D (6 bases). The length of the CDR3 is 11 residues. Germline assignment: CDR1 MNHNY and CDR2 SVGAGI (reference sequence). V dropped 7 bases and J dropped 8 bases, with 11 bases sitting between them. The chain's CDR3 is CASTRDMGYTF. Written as DNA, the CDR3 is TGTGCCAGCACACGGGACATGGGCTACACCTTC.